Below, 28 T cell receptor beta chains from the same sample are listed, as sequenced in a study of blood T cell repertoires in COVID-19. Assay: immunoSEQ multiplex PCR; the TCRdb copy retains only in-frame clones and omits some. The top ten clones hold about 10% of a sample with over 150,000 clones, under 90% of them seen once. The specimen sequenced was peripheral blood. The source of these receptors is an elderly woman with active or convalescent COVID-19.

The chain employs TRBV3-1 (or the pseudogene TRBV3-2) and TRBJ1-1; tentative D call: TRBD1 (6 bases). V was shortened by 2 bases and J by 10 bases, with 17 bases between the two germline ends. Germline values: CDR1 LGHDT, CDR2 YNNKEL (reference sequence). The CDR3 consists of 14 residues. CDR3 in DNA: TGTGCCAGCAGCCAATTGACAGGCGAGGATGGAGCTTTCTTT. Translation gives CASSQLTGEDGAFF.

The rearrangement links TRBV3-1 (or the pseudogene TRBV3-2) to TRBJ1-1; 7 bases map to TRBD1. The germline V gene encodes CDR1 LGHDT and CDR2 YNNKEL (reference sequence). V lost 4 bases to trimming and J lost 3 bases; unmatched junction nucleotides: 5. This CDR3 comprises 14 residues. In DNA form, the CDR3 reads TGTGCCAGCAGCCTTTCTCAGGGGGACACTGAAGCTTTCTTT. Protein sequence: CASSLSQGDTEAFF.

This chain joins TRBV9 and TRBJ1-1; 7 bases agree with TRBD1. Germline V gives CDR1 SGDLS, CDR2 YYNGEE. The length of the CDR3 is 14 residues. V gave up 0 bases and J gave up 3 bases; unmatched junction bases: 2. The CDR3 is CASSVVQGDTEAFF. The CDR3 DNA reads TGTGCCAGCAGCGTAGTTCAGGGGGACACTGAAGCTTTCTTT. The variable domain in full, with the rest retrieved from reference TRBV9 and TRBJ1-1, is DSGVTQTPKHLITATGQRVTLRCSPRSGDLSVYWYQQSLDQGLQFLIQYYNGEERAKGNILERFSAQQFPDLHSELNLSSLELGDSALYFCASSVVQGDTEAFFGQGTRLTVV.

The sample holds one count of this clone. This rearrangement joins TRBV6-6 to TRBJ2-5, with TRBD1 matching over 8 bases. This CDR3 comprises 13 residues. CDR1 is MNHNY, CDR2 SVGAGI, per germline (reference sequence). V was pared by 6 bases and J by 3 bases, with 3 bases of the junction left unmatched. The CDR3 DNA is TGTGCCAGCAGCCTACAGGGGGAAGAGACCCAGTACTTC. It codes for CASSLQGEETQYF.

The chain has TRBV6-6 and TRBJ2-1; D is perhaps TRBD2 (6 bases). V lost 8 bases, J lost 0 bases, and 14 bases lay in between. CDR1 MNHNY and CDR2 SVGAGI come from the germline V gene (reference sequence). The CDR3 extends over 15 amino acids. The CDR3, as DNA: TGTGCCAGCTTGAAGGGACTTGGCTCCTACAATGAGCAGTTCTTC. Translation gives CASLKGLGSYNEQFF.

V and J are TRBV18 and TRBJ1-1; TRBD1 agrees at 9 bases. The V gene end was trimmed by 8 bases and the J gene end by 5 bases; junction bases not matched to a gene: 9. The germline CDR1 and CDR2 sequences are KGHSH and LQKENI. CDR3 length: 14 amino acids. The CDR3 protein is CASQDRQGETEAFF. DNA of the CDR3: TGTGCCAGCCAAGACCGACAGGGGGAGACTGAAGCTTTCTTT. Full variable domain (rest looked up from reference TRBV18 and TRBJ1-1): NAGVMQNPRHLVRRRGQEARLRCSPMKGHSHVYWYRQLPEEGLKFMVYLQKENIIDESGMPKERFSAEFPKEGPSILRIQQVVRGDSAAYFCASQDRQGETEAFFGQGTRLTVV.

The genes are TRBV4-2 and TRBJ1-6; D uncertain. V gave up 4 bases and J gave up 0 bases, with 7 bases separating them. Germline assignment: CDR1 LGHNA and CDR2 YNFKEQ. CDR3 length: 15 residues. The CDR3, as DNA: TGTGCCAGCAGCCTCGAGAGCTCCTATAATTCACCCCTCCACTTT. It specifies CASSLESSYNSPLHF.

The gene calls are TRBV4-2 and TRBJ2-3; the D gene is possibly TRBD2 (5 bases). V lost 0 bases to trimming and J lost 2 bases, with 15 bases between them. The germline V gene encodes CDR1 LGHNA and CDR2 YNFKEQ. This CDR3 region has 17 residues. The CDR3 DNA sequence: TGTGCCAGCAGCCAAGAAGGATCCAGCGGACTCACAGATACGCAGTATTTT. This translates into CASSQEGSSGLTDTQYF.

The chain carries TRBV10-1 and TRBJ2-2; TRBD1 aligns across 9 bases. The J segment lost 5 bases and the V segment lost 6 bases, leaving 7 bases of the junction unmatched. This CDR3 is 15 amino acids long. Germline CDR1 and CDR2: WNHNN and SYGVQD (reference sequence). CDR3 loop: CASRPGQGGTGELFF. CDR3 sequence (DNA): TGCGCCAGCAGACCGGGACAGGGAGGGACCGGGGAGCTGTTTTTT.

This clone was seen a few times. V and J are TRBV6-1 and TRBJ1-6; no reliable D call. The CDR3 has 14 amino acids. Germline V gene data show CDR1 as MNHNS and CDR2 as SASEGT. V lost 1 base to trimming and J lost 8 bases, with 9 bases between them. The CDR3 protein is CASSEDGTYSPLHF. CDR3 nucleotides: TGTGCCAGCAGTGAAGATGGTACTTATTCACCCCTCCACTTT.

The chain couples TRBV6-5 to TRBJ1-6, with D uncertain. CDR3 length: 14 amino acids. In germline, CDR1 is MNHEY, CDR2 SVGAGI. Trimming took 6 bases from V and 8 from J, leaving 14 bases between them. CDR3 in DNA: TGTGCCAGCAGCCTCCGGGAGACCCATTCACCCCTCCACTTT. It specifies CASSLRETHSPLHF.

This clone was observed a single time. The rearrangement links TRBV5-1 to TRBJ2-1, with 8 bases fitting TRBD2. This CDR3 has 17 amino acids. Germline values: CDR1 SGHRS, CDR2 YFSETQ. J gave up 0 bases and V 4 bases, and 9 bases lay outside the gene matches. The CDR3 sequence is CASSPLGGGSSYNEQFF. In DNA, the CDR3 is TGCGCCAGCAGCCCCCTCGGGGGGGGGAGCTCCTACAATGAGCAGTTCTTC.

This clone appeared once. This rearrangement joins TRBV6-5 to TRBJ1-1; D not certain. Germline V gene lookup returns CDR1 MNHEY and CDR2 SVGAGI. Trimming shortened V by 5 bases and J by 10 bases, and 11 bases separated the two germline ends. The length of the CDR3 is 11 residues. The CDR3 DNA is TGTGCCAGCAGTCACGAAGCAGGAGCTTTCTTT. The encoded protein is CASSHEAGAFF.

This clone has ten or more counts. In DNA, the CDR3 is TGTGCCAGCAGCTTGAGAGTGATCGGGACCCAGCATTTT. This codes for CASSLRVIGTQHF. V is TRBV5-5 and J is TRBJ1-5; D is unresolved. The V end lost 1 base, the J end lost 11 bases, and 13 bases lay between the germline ends. CDR1 SGHKS and CDR2 YYEKEE come from the germline V gene (reference sequence). The CDR3 extends over 13 amino acids.

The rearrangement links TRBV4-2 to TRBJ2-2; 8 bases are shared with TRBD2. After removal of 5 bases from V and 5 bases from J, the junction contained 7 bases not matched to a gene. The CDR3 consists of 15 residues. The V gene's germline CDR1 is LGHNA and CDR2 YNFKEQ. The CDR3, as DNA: TGTGCCAGCAGCAAAGCGGGAGAGGGAACCGGGGAGCTGTTTTTT. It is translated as CASSKAGEGTGELFF.

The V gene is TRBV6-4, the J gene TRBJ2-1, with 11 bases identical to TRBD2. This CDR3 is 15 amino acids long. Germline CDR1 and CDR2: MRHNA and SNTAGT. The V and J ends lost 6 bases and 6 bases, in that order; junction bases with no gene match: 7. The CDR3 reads CASSGGLAGANEQFF. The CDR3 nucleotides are TGTGCCAGCAGCGGCGGACTAGCGGGCGCCAATGAGCAGTTCTTC.

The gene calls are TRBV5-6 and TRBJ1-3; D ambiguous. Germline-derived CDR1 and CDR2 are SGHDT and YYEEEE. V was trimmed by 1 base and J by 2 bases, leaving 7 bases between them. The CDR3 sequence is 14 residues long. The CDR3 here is CASSLLEAGNTIYF. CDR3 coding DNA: TGTGCCAGCAGCTTGCTTGAGGCTGGAAACACCATATATTTT.

CDR3 bases: TGTGCCAGCATCTGGGGGCGGACTGAAGCTTTCTTT. Protein sequence: CASIWGRTEAFF. This sequence joins TRBV12-3 or TRBV12-4 and TRBJ1-1, with D possibly being TRBD1 (6 bases). With 7 bases removed from V and 5 bases from J, the gap between germline ends came to 11 bases. The CDR3 runs to 12 residues.

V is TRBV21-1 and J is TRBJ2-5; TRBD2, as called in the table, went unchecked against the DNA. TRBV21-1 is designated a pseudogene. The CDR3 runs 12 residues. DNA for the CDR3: TGTGCCACCCCGGTTGTATTTGAGACCCAGTACTTC. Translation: CATPVVFETQYF.

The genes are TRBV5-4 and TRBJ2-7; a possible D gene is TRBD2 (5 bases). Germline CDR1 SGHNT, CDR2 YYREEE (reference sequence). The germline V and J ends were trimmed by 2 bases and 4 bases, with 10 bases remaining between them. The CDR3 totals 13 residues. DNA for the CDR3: TGTGCCAGCAGCTTCGGACTGGAGTACGAGCAGTACTTC. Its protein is CASSFGLEYEQYF.

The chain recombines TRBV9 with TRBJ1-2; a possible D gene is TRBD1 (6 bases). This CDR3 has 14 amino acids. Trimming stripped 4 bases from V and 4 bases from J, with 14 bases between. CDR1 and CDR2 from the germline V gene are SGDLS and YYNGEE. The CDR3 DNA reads TGTGCCAGCAGCCCCCAGGACAGCCTCTATGGCTACACCTTC. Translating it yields CASSPQDSLYGYTF.

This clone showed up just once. CDR3 sequence reads: CASSRGLADSTDTQYF. The DNA of the CDR3 is TGTGCCAGCAGCCGCGGACTAGCGGACAGCACAGATACGCAGTATTTT. The V and J genes are TRBV6-6 and TRBJ2-3, with 10 bases identical to TRBD2. Germline V lookup: CDR1 MNHNY, CDR2 SVGAGI (reference sequence). J lost 0 bases, V lost 6 bases, and 6 bases had no gene match. This CDR3 region has 16 residues.

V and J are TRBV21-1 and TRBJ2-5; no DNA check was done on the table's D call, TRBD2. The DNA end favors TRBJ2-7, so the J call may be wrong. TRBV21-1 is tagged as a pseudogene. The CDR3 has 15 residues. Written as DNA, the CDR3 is TGTGCCAGCAGCAAAGGAGGGATCTTCTACTACGAGCAGTACTTC. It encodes CASSKGGIFYYEQYF.

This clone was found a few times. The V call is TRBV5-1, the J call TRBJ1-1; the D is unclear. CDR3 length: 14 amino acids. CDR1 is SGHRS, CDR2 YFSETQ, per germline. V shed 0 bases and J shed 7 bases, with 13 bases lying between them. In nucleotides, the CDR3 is TGCGCCAGCAGCTTGGAGAGGGCTGCCTTTGAAGCTTTCTTT. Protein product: CASSLERAAFEAFF.

Here the CDR3 DNA reads TGCGCCAGCAGCTTAGAGGACAGGGATGTCGATACGCAGTATTTT. Translating it yields CASSLEDRDVDTQYF. The rearrangement joins TRBV5-1 to TRBJ2-3, with 8 bases aligning to TRBD1. The germline gives CDR1 SGHRS, CDR2 YFSETQ. After removal of 2 bases from V and 6 bases from J, the junction contained 8 bases not matched to a gene. The CDR3 runs to 15 residues.

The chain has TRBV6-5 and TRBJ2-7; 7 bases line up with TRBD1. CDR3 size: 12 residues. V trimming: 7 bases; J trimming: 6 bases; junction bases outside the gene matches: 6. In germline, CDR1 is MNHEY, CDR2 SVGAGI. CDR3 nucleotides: TGTGCCAGCACCCTGACAGGGAGCGAGCAGTACTTC. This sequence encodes CASTLTGSEQYF.

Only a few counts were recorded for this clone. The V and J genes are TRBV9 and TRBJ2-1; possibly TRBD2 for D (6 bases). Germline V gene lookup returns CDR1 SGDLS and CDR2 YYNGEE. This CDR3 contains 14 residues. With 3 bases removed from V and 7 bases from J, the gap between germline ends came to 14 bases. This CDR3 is CASSEAGRENEQFF. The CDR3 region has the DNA TGTGCCAGCAGCGAGGCGGGAAGAGAGAATGAGCAGTTCTTC.

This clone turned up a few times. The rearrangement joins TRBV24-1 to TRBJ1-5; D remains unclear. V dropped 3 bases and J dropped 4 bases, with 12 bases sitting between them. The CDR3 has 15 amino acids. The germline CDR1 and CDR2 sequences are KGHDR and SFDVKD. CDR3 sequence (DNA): TGTGCCACCAGTGATAGTCAGCGAGAGAATCAGCCCCAGCATTTT. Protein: CATSDSQRENQPQHF.